This T cell receptor (beta chain) was observed in a study of regulatory T cells in long-lasting Graves disease. The authors built TCR beta libraries using iRepertoire HTBI primers and Arm-PCR of CDR3 regions. TCRdb used MiXCR to reprocess the multiplex PCR reads, holding one entry per CDR3 protein. The table records hundreds of thousands of distinct CDR3 sequences, roughly 15% of them present only once. Time point meaning: newly diagnosed GD, antithyroid drugs for less than 3 months. PBMC-derived RNA was used for the TCR library. This clonotype came up many times. The ends were cut back, 3 bases at V and 9 bases at J, with 14 bases in the middle. This CDR3 region has 14 residues. Germline CDR1 KGHDR, CDR2 SFDVKD. These data also formed part of another study, on T cells in Graves' hyperthyroidism and ophthalmopathy.

The receptor was isolated from a woman in her thirties with Graves disease. The rearrangement joins TRBV24-1 to TRBJ1-5; unclear D gene. The material was peripheral blood mononuclear cells (PBMCs), obtained at new diagnosis, from a patient treated with antithyroid drugs. The CDR3 DNA reads as TGTGCCACCAGTGATCGAGGAGGGTTGGCGCCCCAGCATTTT. Its translation: CATSDRGGLAPQHF.